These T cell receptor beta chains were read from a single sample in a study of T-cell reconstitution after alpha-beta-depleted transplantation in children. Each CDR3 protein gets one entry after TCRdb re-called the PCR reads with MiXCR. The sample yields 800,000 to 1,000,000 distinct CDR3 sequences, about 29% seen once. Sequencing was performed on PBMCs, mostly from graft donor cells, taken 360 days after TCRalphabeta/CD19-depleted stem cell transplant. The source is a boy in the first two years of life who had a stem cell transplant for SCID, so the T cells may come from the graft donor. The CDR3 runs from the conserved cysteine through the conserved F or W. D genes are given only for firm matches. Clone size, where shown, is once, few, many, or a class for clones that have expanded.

cdr3_nt: TGCAGTGCTTCGGGACAGCTGATGATCCTTAACTATGGCTACACCTTC
cdr3_aa: CSASGQLMILNYGYTF
v_call: TRBV20-1
d_call: TRBD1
j_call: TRBJ1-2
cdr3_length: 16
clone_size: NA

cdr3_nt: TGTGCCAGCAGCCCCTCGTTGTTGGGACAGCGAGATACGCAGTATTTT
cdr3_aa: CASSPSLLGQRDTQYF
v_call: TRBV12-3/TRBV12-4
d_call: TRBD1
j_call: TRBJ2-3
cdr3_length: 16
clone_size: NA

cdr3_nt: TGTGCCAGCAGTTTAGGCAGCCCCGGGGCTTTCTTT
cdr3_aa: CASSLGSPGAFF
v_call: TRBV12-3/TRBV12-4
d_call: NA
j_call: TRBJ1-1
cdr3_length: 12
clone_size: NA

cdr3_nt: TGTGCCAGCAGCCCGCGGGACAGGGGAAACGAGCAGTACTTC
cdr3_aa: CASSPRDRGNEQYF
v_call: TRBV11-2
d_call: TRBD1
j_call: TRBJ2-7
cdr3_length: 14
clone_size: NA

cdr3_nt: TGTGCCAGCAGCTTCCCTGGGACGGTCTCCTACGAGCAGTACTTC
cdr3_aa: CASSFPGTVSYEQYF
v_call: TRBV5-5
d_call: NA
j_call: TRBJ2-7
cdr3_length: 15
clone_size: NA

cdr3_nt: TGCGCCAGCAGCCCTGAACCCACTAGCAAAGGCACAGATACGCAGTATTTT
cdr3_aa: CASSPEPTSKGTDTQYF
v_call: TRBV5-1
d_call: NA
j_call: TRBJ2-3
cdr3_length: 17
clone_size: few

cdr3_nt: TGCGCCAGCAGCTACCCAGGGGGACCGAACACTGAAGCTTTCTTT
cdr3_aa: CASSYPGGPNTEAFF
v_call: TRBV5-1
d_call: TRBD1
j_call: TRBJ1-1
cdr3_length: 15
clone_size: NA

cdr3_nt: TGTGCCAGCAGCCCCCCAGCCGGGACTAGCTCCGAGCAGTACTTC
cdr3_aa: CASSPPAGTSSEQYF
v_call: TRBV7-2
d_call: TRBD2
j_call: TRBJ2-7
cdr3_length: 15
clone_size: NA

cdr3_nt: TGCAGTGCTAGGGGGAAGTCTGGAACAGATACGCAGTATTTT
cdr3_aa: CSARGKSGTDTQYF
v_call: TRBV20-1
d_call: NA
j_call: TRBJ2-3
cdr3_length: 14
clone_size: few

cdr3_nt: TGTGCCAGCAGCGTCGGTTTTGACAGGGCCTACACCGGGGAGCTGTTTTTT
cdr3_aa: CASSVGFDRAYTGELFF
v_call: TRBV9
d_call: TRBD1
j_call: TRBJ2-2
cdr3_length: 17
clone_size: NA

cdr3_nt: TGTGCCAGCAGCCTCGACGAGGTAGCCAAAAACATTCAGTACTTC
cdr3_aa: CASSLDEVAKNIQYF
v_call: TRBV6-1
d_call: NA
j_call: TRBJ2-4
cdr3_length: 15
clone_size: NA

cdr3_nt: TGTGCCAGCAGTACCGGCATGGGGGAGACCCAGTACTTC
cdr3_aa: CASSTGMGETQYF
v_call: TRBV6-6
d_call: NA
j_call: TRBJ2-5
cdr3_length: 13
clone_size: NA

cdr3_nt: TGTGCCAGCAGCTCAATGGACAGCTTGGGCTACAATGAGCAGTTCTTC
cdr3_aa: CASSSMDSLGYNEQFF
v_call: TRBV7-9
d_call: NA
j_call: TRBJ2-1
cdr3_length: 16
clone_size: few

cdr3_nt: TGTGCCAGCAGTTTTTACAGTGGACAGATGGATACGCAGTATTTT
cdr3_aa: CASSFYSGQMDTQYF
v_call: TRBV12-3/TRBV12-4
d_call: NA
j_call: TRBJ2-3
cdr3_length: 15
clone_size: NA

cdr3_nt: TGCAGCGTCCGACAGGGGCCTACTCCCTCCGAGCAGTACTTC
cdr3_aa: CSVRQGPTPSEQYF
v_call: TRBV29-1
d_call: TRBD1
j_call: TRBJ2-7
cdr3_length: 14
clone_size: NA

cdr3_nt: TGTGCCAGCAGTAGGGGGACGTCAAATGAAAAACTGTTTTTT
cdr3_aa: CASSRGTSNEKLFF
v_call: TRBV6-1
d_call: NA
j_call: TRBJ1-4
cdr3_length: 14
clone_size: NA